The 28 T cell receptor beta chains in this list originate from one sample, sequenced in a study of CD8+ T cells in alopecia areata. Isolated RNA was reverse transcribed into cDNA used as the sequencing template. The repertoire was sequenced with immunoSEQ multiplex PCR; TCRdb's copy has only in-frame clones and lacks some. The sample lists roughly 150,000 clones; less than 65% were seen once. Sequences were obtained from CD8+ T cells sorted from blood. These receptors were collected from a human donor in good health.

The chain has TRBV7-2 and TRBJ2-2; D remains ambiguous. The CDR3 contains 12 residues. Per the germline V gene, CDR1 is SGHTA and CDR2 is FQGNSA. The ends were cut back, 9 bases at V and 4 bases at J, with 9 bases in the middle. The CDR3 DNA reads TGTGCCAGTTGGATCCCCACCGGGGAGCTGTTTTTT. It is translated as CASWIPTGELFF.

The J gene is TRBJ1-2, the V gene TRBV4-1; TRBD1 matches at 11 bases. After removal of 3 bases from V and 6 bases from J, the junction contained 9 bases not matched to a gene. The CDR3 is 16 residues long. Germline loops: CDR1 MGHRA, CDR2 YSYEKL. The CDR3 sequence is CASSHLPGQGDHGYTF. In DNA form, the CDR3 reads TGCGCCAGCAGCCACCTACCGGGACAGGGGGATCATGGCTACACCTTC.

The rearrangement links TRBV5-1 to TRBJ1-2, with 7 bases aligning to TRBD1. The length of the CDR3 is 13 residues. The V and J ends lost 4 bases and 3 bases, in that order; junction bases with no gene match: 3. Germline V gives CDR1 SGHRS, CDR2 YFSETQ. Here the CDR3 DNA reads TGCGCCAGCAGCCTCCAGGGGGACTATGGCTACACCTTC. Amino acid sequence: CASSLQGDYGYTF.

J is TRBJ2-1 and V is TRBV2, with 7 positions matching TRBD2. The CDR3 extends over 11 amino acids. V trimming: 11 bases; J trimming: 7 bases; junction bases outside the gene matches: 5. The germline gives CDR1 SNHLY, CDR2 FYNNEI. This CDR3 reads CAASRGNEQFF. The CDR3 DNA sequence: TGTGCCGCGTCGCGGGGGAATGAGCAGTTCTTC. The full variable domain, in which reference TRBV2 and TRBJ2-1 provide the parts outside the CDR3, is EPEVTQTPSHQVTQMGQEVILRCVPISNHLYFYWYRQILGQKVEFLVSFYNNEISEKSEIFDDQFSVERPDGSNFTLKIRSTKLEDSAMYFCAASRGNEQFFGPGTRLTVL.

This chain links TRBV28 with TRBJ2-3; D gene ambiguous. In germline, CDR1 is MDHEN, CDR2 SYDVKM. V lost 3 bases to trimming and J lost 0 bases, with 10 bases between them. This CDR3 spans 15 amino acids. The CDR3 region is CASSFLAESTDTQYF. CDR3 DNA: TGTGCCAGCAGTTTCCTCGCGGAGAGCACAGATACGCAGTATTTT.

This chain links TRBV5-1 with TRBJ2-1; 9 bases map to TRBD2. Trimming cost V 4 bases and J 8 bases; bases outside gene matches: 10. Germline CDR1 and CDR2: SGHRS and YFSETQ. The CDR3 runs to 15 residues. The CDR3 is CASSPREGLGDEQFF. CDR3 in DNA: TGCGCCAGCAGCCCGCGGGAGGGCCTCGGCGATGAGCAGTTCTTC.

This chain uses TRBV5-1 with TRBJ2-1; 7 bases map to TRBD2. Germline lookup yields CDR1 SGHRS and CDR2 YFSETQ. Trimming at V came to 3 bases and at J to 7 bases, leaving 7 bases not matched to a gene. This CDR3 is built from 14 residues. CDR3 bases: TGCGCCAGCAGCTCAGCGGGAACGTGGAATGAGCAGTTCTTC. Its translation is CASSSAGTWNEQFF.

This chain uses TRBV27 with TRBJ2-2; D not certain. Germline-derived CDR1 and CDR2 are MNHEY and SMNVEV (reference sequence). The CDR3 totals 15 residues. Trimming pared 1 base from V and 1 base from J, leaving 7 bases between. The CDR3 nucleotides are TGTGCCAGCAGTTTATTTTCGGAGAACACCGGGGAGCTGTTTTTT. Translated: CASSLFSENTGELFF.

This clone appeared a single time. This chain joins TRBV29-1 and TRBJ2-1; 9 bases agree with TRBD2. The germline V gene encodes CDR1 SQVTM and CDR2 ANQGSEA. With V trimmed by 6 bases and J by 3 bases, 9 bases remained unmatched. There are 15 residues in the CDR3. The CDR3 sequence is CSVATGTSSYNEQFF. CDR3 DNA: TGCAGCGTAGCTACCGGGACTAGCAGCTACAATGAGCAGTTCTTC.

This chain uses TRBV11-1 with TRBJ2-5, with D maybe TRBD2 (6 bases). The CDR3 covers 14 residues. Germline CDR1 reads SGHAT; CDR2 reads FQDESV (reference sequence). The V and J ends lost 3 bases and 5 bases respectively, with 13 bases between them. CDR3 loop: CASSFVGSGETQYF. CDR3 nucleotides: TGTGCCAGCAGCTTCGTCGGGAGCGGGGAGACCCAGTACTTC.

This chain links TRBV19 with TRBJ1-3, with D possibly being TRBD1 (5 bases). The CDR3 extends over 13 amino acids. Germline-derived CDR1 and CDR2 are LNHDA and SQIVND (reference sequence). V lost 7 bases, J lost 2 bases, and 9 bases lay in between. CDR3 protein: CASKGIAGNTIYF. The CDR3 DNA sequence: TGTGCCAGTAAGGGGATCGCTGGAAACACCATATATTTT. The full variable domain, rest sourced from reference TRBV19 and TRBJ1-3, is DGGITQSPKYLFRKEGQNVTLSCEQNLNHDAMYWYRQDPGQGLRLIYYSQIVNDFQKGDIAEGYSVSREKKESFPLTVTSAQKNPTAFYLCASKGIAGNTIYFGEGSWLTVV.

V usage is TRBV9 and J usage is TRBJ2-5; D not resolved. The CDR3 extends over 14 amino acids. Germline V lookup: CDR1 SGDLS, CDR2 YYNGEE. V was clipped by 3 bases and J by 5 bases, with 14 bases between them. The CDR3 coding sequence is TGTGCCAGCAGCGACCGGCCCGGTGCGGAGACCCAGTACTTC. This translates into CASSDRPGAETQYF.

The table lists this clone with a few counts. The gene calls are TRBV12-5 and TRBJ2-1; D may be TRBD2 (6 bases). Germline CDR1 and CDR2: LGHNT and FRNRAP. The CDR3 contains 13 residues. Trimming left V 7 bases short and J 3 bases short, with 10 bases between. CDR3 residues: CASAQDYYNEQFF. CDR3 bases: TGTGCTAGTGCCCAGGACTACTACAATGAGCAGTTCTTC.

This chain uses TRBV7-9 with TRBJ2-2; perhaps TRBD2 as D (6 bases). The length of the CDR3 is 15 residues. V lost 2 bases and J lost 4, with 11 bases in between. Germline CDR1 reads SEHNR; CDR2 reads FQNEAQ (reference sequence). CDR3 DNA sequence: TGTGCCAGCAGCTTAAGGTCTAGCGTCACCGGGGAGCTGTTTTTT. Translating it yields CASSLRSSVTGELFF.

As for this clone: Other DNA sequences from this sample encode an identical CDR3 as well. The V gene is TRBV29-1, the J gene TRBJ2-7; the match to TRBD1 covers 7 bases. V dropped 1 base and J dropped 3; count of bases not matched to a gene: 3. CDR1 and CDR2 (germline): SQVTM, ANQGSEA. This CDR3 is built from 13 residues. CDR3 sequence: CSVEAGTDYEQYF. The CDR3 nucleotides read TGCAGCGTTGAAGCTGGGACAGACTACGAGCAGTACTTC.

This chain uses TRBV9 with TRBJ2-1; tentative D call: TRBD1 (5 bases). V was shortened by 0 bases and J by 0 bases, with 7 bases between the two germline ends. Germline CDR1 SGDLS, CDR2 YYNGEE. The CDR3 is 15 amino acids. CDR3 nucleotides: TGTGCCAGCAGCGTAGGACAGAGCTCCTACAATGAGCAGTTCTTC. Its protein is CASSVGQSSYNEQFF.

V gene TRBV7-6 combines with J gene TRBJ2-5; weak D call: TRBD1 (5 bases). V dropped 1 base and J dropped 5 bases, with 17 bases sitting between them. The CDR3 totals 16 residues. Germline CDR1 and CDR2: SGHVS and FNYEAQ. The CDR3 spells CASSLGGYDRRETQYF. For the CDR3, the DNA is TGTGCCAGCAGCTTAGGAGGTTACGACAGACGGGAGACCCAGTACTTC. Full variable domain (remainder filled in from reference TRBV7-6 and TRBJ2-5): GAGVSQSPRYKVTKRGQDVALRCDPISGHVSLYWYRQALGQGPEFLTYFNYEAQQDKSGLPNDRFSAERPEGSISTLTIQRTEQRDSAMYRCASSLGGYDRRETQYFGPGTRLLVL.

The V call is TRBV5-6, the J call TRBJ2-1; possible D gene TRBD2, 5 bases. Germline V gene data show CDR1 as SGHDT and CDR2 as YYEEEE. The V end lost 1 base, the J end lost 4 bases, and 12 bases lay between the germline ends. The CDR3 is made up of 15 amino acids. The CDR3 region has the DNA TGTGCCAGCAGCTTGAGGGCGGGCGGTTACAATGAGCAGTTCTTC. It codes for CASSLRAGGYNEQFF.

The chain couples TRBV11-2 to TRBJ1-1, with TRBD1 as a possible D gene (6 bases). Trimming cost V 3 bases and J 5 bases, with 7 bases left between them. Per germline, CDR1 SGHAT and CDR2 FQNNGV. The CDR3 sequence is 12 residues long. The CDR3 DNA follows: TGTGCCAGCAGCTTTGACAGGACTGAAGCTTTCTTT. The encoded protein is CASSFDRTEAFF. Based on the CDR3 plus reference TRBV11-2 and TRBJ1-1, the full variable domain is EAGVAQSPRYKIIEKRQSVAFWCNPISGHATLYWYQQILGQGPKLLIQFQNNGVVDDSQLPKDRFSAERLKGVDSTLKIQPAKLEDSAVYLCASSFDRTEAFFGQGTRLTVV.

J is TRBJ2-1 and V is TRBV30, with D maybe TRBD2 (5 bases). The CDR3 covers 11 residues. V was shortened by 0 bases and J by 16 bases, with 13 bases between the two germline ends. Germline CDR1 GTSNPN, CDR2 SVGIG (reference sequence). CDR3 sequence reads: CAWSVGPEGFF. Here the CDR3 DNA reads TGTGCCTGGAGTGTTGGCCCTGAGGGTTTCTTC. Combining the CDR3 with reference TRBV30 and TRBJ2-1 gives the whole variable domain SQTIHQWPATLVQPVGSPLSLECTVEGTSNPNLYWYRQAAGRGLQLLFYSVGIGQISSEVPQNLSASRPQDRQFILSSKKLLLSDSGFYLCAWSVGPEGFFGPGTRLTVL.

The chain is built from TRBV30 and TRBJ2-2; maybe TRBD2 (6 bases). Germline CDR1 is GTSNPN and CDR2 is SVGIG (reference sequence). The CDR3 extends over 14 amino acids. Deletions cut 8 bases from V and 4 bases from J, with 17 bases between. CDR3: CATPRERLTGELFF. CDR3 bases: TGTGCCACACCTCGGGAGCGGCTCACCGGGGAGCTGTTTTTT.

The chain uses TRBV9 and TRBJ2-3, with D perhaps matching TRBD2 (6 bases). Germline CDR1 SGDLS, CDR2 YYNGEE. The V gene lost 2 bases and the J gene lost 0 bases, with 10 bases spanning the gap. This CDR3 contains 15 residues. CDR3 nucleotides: TGTGCCAGCAGCGTCAAGGCGGGAAGCACAGATACGCAGTATTTT. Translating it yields CASSVKAGSTDTQYF.

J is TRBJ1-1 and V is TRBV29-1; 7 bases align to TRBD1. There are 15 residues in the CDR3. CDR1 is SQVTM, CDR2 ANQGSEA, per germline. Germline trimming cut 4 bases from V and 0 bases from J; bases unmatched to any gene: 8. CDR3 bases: TGCAGCGTTGCGGGGACAGTCCCGATGAACACTGAAGCTTTCTTT. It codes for CSVAGTVPMNTEAFF.

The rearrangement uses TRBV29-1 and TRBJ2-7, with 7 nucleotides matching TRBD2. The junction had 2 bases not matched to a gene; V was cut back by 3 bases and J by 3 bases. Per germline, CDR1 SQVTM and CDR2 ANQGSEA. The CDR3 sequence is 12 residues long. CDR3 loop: CSVDGGSYEQYF. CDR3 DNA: TGCAGCGTTGACGGCGGGAGCTACGAGCAGTACTTC.

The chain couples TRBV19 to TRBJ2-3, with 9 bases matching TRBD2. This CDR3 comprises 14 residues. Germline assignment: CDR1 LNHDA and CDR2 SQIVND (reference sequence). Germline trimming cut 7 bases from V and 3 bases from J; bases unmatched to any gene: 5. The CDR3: CASTRLAGTDTQYF. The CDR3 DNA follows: TGTGCCAGTACCCGGCTAGCGGGAACAGATACGCAGTATTTT. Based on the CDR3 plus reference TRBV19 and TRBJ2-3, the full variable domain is DGGITQSPKYLFRKEGQNVTLSCEQNLNHDAMYWYRQDPGQGLRLIYYSQIVNDFQKGDIAEGYSVSREKKESFPLTVTSAQKNPTAFYLCASTRLAGTDTQYFGPGTRLTVL.

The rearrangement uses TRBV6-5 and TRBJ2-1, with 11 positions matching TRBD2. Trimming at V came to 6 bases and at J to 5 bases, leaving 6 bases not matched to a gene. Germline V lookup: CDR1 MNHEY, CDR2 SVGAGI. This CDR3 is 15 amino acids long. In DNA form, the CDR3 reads TGTGCCAGCAGCAGGACTAGCGGGCCTAACAATGAGCAGTTCTTC. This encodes CASSRTSGPNNEQFF.

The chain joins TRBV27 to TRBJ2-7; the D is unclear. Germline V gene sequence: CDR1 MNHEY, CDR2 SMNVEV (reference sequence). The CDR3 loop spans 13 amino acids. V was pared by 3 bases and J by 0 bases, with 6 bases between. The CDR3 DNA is TGTGCCAGCAGTTTGAAGAGCTCCTACGAGCAGTACTTC. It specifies CASSLKSSYEQYF.

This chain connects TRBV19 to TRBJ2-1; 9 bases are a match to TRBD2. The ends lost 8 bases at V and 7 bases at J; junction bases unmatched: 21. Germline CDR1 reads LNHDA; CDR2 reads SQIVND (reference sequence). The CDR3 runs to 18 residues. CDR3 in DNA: TGTGCCAGTGTGCAAGCCCATGATAGCGGGAGAATCGCGAATGAGCAGTTCTTC. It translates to CASVQAHDSGRIANEQFF.